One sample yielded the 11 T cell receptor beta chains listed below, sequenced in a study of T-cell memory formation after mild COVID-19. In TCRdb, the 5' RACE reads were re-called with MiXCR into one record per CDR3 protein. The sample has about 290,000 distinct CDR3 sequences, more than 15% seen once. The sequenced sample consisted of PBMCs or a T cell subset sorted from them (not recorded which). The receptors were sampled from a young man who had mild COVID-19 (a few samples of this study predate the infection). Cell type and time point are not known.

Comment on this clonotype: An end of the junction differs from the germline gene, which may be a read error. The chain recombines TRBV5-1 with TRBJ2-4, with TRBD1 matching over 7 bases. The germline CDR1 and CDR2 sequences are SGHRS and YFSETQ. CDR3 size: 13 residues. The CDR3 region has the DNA TGCGCAAGCAGCTGGGACAGACAAAACATTCAGTACTTC. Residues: CASSWDRQNIQYF.

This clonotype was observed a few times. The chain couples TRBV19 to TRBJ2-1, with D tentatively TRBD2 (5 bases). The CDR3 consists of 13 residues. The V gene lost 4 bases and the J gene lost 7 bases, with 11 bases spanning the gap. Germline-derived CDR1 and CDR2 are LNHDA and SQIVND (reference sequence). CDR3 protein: CASSTSSRNEQFF. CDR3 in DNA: TGTGCCAGTAGTACCTCTAGCAGAAATGAGCAGTTCTTC. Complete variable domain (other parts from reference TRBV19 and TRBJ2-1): DGGITQSPKYLFRKEGQNVTLSCEQNLNHDAMYWYRQDPGQGLRLIYYSQIVNDFQKGDIAEGYSVSREKKESFPLTVTSAQKNPTAFYLCASSTSSRNEQFFGPGTRLTVL.

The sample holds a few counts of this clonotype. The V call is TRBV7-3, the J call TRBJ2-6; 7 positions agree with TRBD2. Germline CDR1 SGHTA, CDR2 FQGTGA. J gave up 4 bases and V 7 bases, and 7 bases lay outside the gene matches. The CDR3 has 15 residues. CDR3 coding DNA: TGTGCCAGCACCAGAGCGGGGTCCGGGGCCAACGTCCTGACTTTC. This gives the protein CASTRAGSGANVLTF.

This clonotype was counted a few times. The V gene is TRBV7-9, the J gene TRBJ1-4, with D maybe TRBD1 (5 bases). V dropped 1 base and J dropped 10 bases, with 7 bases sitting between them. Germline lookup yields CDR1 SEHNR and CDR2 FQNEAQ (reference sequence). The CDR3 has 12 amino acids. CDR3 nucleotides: TGTGCCAGCAGCTTAGATGACAGAAAACTGTTTTTT. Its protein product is CASSLDDRKLFF.

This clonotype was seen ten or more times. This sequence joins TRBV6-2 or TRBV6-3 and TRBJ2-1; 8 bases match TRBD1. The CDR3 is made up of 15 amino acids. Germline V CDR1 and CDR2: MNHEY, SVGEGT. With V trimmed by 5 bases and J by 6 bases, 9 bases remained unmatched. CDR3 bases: TGTGCCAGCAGTGAGCGACAGGGGCTAATCAATGAGCAGTTCTTC. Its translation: CASSERQGLINEQFF.

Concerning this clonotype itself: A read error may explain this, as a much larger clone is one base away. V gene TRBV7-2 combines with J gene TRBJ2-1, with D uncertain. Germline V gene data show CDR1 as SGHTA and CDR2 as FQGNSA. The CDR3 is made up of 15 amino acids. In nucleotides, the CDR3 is TGTGCCGGCAGCTTAGAGGCGAACTTATACAATGAGCAGTTCTTC. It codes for CAGSLEANLYNEQFF.

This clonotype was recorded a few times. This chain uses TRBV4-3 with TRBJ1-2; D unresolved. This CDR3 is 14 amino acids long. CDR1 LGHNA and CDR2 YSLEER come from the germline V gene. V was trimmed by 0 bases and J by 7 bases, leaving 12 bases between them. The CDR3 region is CASSQEPGWGGYTF. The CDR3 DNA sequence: TGCGCCAGCAGCCAAGAGCCCGGCTGGGGTGGCTACACCTTC.

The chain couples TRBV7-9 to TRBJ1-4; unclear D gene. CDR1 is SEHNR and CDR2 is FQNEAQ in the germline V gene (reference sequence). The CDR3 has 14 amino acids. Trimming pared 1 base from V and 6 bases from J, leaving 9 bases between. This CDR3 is CASSLVTNYEKLFF. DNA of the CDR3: TGTGCCAGCAGCTTAGTCACGAATTATGAAAAACTGTTTTTT.

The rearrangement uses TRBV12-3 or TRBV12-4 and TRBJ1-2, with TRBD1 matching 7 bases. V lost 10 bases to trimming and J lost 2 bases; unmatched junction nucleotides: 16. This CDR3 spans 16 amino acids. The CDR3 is CATLLGQSRFNYGYTF. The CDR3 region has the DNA TGTGCCACCCTACTGGGACAGTCGAGATTCAACTATGGCTACACCTTC.

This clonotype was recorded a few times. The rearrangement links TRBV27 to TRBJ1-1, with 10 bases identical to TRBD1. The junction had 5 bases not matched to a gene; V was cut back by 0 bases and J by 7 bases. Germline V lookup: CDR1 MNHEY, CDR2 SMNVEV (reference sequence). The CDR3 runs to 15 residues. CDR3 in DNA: TGTGCCAGCAGTTTATCAAGGACAGGGGGAGGTGAAGCTTTCTTT. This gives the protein CASSLSRTGGGEAFF.

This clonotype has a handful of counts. CDR3 nucleotides: TGTGCCAGCAGCATGGGACATCGCTCTGGAAACACCATATATTTT. Translation: CASSMGHRSGNTIYF. The genes are TRBV3-1 and TRBJ1-3; maybe TRBD1 (6 bases). Germline V gene lookup returns CDR1 LGHDT and CDR2 YNNKEL (reference sequence). The V end lost 5 bases, the J end lost 0 bases, and 11 bases lay between the germline ends. CDR3 length: 15 residues.